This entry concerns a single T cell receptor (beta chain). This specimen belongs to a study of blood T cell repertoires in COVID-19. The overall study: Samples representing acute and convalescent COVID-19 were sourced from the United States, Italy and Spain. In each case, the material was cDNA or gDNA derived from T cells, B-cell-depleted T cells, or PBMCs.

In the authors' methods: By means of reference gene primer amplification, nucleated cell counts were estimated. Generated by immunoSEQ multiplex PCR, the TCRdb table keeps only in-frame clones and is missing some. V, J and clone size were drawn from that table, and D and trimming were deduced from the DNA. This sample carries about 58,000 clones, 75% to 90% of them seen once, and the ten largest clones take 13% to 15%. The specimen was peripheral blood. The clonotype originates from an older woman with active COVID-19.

CDR3 in DNA: TGTGCCAGCAGCTTATGGGCGCCACCTCCCTCAGATACGCAGTATTTT. This translates into CASSLWAPPPSDTQYF. The chain uses TRBV11-1 and TRBJ2-3; D is ambiguous. V lost 2 bases and J lost 4, with 16 bases in between. The CDR3 length is 16 residues. Germline lookup yields CDR1 SGHAT and CDR2 FQDESV (reference sequence).